Detailed here is one T cell receptor beta chain. Antigen specificity is unknown. The data were taken from a study of cytomegalovirus exposure and HLA in healthy donors. Study-wide findings and caveats: In a later analysis, first-cohort TCR clusters were found to tend to co-occur in the approximately 120 validation repertoires. According to the study, roughly 160 TCR beta chains were cytomegalovirus-associated. Testing in vitro showed three CMV-associated chains specific for CMV antigens.

Assay: immunoSEQ multiplex PCR; the TCRdb copy retains only in-frame clones and omits some. The sample has roughly 190,000 clones, around 88% seen once. Germline assignment: CDR1 MGHRA and CDR2 YSYEKL. V lost 4 bases to trimming and J lost 7 bases; unmatched junction nucleotides: 5. The CDR3 length is 15 residues. The sequence derives from a woman between 18 and 30 years old in good health and CMV-seronegative. The chain has TRBV4-1 and TRBJ2-2; TRBD1 aligns across 11 bases. Sequencing input: PBMCs. The DNA of the CDR3 is TGCGCCAGCAGCCGGACAGGGGGCATTCACGGGGAGCTGTTTTTT. Translation gives CASSRTGGIHGELFF.